These 24 T cell receptor beta chains were sequenced from one sample in a study of vaccination effects on CD4 cells after COVID-19. These TCRs are of unknown antigen specificity. Produced via immunoSEQ multiplex PCR; TCRdb's table is partial and in-frame only. This table has tens of thousands of clones, roughly 75% appearing once. Scientists isolated CD4+ T cells after a roughly 10-day culture period ended. Each participant was administered two doses of either the BNT162b2 or the mRNA-1273 vaccine. The sequencing here drew on CD4+ T cells from PBMCs cultured without peptide, taken after COVID-19 vaccination. These receptors all stem from a human donor who received a COVID-19 vaccine.

V usage is TRBV3-1 (or the pseudogene TRBV3-2) and J usage is TRBJ2-5; no reliable D call. The CDR3 runs to 14 residues. Looked up from germline, CDR1 is LGHDT and CDR2 is YNNKEL (reference sequence). V was cut by 0 bases and J by 6 bases, with 11 bases left in between. CDR3 DNA sequence: TGTGCCAGCAGCCAAGAACGAGGCGTGAAGACCCAGTACTTC. Amino acids: CASSQERGVKTQYF.

This chain uses TRBV20-1 with TRBJ2-7; D is possibly TRBD2 (6 bases). Trimming stripped 3 bases from V and 7 bases from J, with 10 bases between. Germline values: CDR1 DFQATT, CDR2 SNEGSKA (reference sequence). The CDR3 extends over 11 amino acids. The DNA for the CDR3 is TGCAGTGCTAGGGCCGCGGGGGAGCAGTACGTC. As protein: CSARAAGEQYV.

This chain connects TRBV5-1 to TRBJ2-5; D gene unclear. The ends were cut back, 5 bases at V and 5 bases at J, with 13 bases in the middle. Germline CDR1 SGHRS, CDR2 YFSETQ. This CDR3 has 13 residues. DNA of the CDR3: TGCGCCAGCAGTTTAGGATCCGGGGAGACCCAGTACTTC. Its translation is CASSLGSGETQYF.

V and J are TRBV6-5 and TRBJ2-3; D is ambiguous. The CDR3 spans 13 residues. Per germline, CDR1 MNHEY and CDR2 SVGAGI. V lost 4 bases and J lost 5, with 10 bases in between. Here the CDR3 reads CASSFRVLDTQYF. The CDR3 DNA reads TGTGCCAGCAGTTTTAGGGTTTTAGATACGCAGTATTTT.

The genes are TRBV6-1 and TRBJ2-3; D unresolved. Per germline, CDR1 MNHNS and CDR2 SASEGT. This CDR3 is 14 amino acids long. Trimming took off 1 base at V and 0 bases at J, with 5 bases between the two ends. CDR3 nucleotide sequence: TGTGCCAGCAGTGAAGGGTGGAGCACAGATACGCAGTATTTT. Translating it yields CASSEGWSTDTQYF.

The chain recombines TRBV11-1 with TRBJ2-7, with D perhaps TRBD1 (6 bases). This CDR3 spans 13 amino acids. Looked up from germline, CDR1 is SGHAT and CDR2 is FQDESV (reference sequence). Trimming took off 2 bases at V and 5 bases at J, with 10 bases between the two ends. CDR3 sequence (DNA): TGTGCCAGCAGCTTACAGGGGTCGGACGAGCAGTACGTC. This gives the protein CASSLQGSDEQYV.

This chain joins TRBV4-1 and TRBJ2-3; D is perhaps TRBD1 or TRBD2 (6 bases each). Germline V CDR1 and CDR2: MGHRA, YSYEKL. V was trimmed by 0 bases and J by 2 bases, leaving 12 bases between them. The CDR3 totals 16 residues. CDR3 coding DNA: TGCGCCAGCAGCCAAGATGGAGGGGGTGACACAGATACGCAGTATTTT. Translated: CASSQDGGGDTDTQYF.

DNA of the CDR3: TGCGCCAGCAGTGAGTCGGATACGACCCGAGGGCACTTT. Amino acid sequence: CASSESDTTRGHF. The rearrangement uses TRBV10-2 and TRBJ1-6; D unresolved. Germline CDR1 reads WSHSY; CDR2 reads SAAADI. V was pared by 0 bases and J by 19 bases, with 16 bases between. CDR3 length: 13 residues.

The chain uses TRBV7-2 and TRBJ1-1, with a tentative D call TRBD1 (5 bases). V was trimmed by 5 bases and J by 1 base, leaving 11 bases between them. Germline CDR1 is SGHTA and CDR2 is FQGNSA. The CDR3 covers 14 residues. CDR3 bases: TGTGCCAGCAGCCTCAGGCAGGGGAACACTGAAGCTTTCTTT. Protein product: CASSLRQGNTEAFF.

J is TRBJ1-1 and V is TRBV2; 7 bases fit TRBD1. Trimming removed 6 bases from V and 8 bases from J; junction bases left unmatched: 9. This CDR3 has 13 residues. From germline, CDR1 is SNHLY and CDR2 FYNNEI. The CDR3 DNA sequence: TGTGCCAGCAGGAGAGGGGGCGAAGCCGAAGCTTTCTTT. It is translated as CASRRGGEAEAFF.

The chain links TRBV5-1 to TRBJ1-2, with D possibly TRBD1 on 5 matching bases. The CDR3 is made up of 15 amino acids. Germline-derived CDR1 and CDR2 are SGHRS and YFSETQ. V lost 1 base, J lost 10 bases, and 20 bases lay in between. CDR3 sequence (DNA): TGCGCCAGCAGCTTGACTTTGCAGGGTGGCAGAGACTACACCTTC. Its protein product is CASSLTLQGGRDYTF.

This rearrangement joins TRBV4-3 to TRBJ1-2, with 9 nucleotides matching TRBD1. Losses at the gene ends were 1 base for V and 8 bases for J; bases not matched to a gene: 8. The CDR3 loop spans 15 amino acids. Germline V gives CDR1 LGHNA, CDR2 YSLEER. The CDR3 loop reads CASSQAGTGGRGYTF. CDR3 sequence (DNA): TGCGCCAGCAGCCAAGCCGGAACAGGGGGCAGAGGCTACACCTTC.

This rearrangement joins TRBV4-1 to TRBJ2-3; 7 nucleotides match TRBD2. Germline CDR1 and CDR2: MGHRA and YSYEKL. CDR3 length: 16 residues. The trim removed 1 base at V and 2 bases at J, leaving 6 bases unmatched. CDR3 sequence: CASSQGLADPTDTQYF. CDR3 sequence (DNA): TGCGCCAGCAGCCAAGGACTAGCAGACCCCACAGATACGCAGTATTTT.

This clone was observed once. The rearrangement joins TRBV6-2 or TRBV6-3 to TRBJ2-5; no definite D call. CDR1 is MNHEY and CDR2 is SVGEGT in the germline V gene. The CDR3 has 12 amino acids. Trimming left V 1 base short and J 12 bases short, with 12 bases between. The DNA of the CDR3 is TGTGCCAGCAGTTACTGGCCAGGCGCGGAGTACTTC. Protein sequence: CASSYWPGAEYF.

The V call is TRBV18, the J call TRBJ1-6, with 7 nucleotides matching TRBD1. Germline V CDR1 and CDR2: KGHSH, LQKENI. The CDR3 contains 15 residues. Unmatched junction bases numbered 8, after V lost 6 bases and J lost 6 bases. CDR3 region: CASSEAQGGNSPLHF. In DNA, the CDR3 is TGTGCCAGCTCGGAAGCCCAGGGGGGTAATTCACCCCTCCACTTT.

The chain carries TRBV4-3 and TRBJ2-5; 7 bases map to TRBD2. CDR3 length equals 14 residues. Germline V gene lookup returns CDR1 LGHNA and CDR2 YSLEER. The trim removed 1 base at V and 2 bases at J, leaving 1 base unmatched. CDR3: CASSQGGGQETQYF. The CDR3 DNA reads TGCGCCAGCAGCCAAGGGGGGGGACAAGAGACCCAGTACTTC.

J is TRBJ2-5 and V is TRBV7-2; 8 bases fit TRBD2. The junction had 8 bases not matched to a gene; V was cut back by 7 bases and J by 1 base. Germline-derived CDR1 and CDR2 are SGHTA and FQGNSA. CDR3 length: 15 residues. This CDR3 is CASKPRGGIQETQYF. The CDR3 nucleotides read TGTGCCAGCAAGCCCCGGGGGGGGATCCAAGAGACCCAGTACTTC.

The chain combines TRBV28 with TRBJ1-4; D unresolved. The ends were cut back, 4 bases at V and 8 bases at J, with 17 bases in the middle. Looked up from germline, CDR1 is MDHEN and CDR2 is SYDVKM. CDR3 size: 15 residues. As DNA, the CDR3 is TGTGCCAGCAGTTCCCCCGACCGTTTACGGGAAAAACTGTTTTTT. It translates to CASSSPDRLREKLFF.

The chain couples TRBV10-3 to TRBJ2-7; TRBD2 agrees at 7 bases. The CDR3 spans 15 residues. The junction had 8 bases not matched to a gene; V was cut back by 2 bases and J by 4 bases. CDR1 is ENHRY, CDR2 SYGVKD, per germline. The CDR3 nucleotides read TGTGCCATCAGTGAGGGGGGGGTAGCATCGTACGAGCAGTACGTC. Translating gives CAISEGGVASYEQYV.

This clone turned up a few times. The chain recombines TRBV28 with TRBJ1-1; TRBD1 is a possible D gene (5 bases). Trimming cost V 2 bases and J 2 bases, with 30 bases left between them. The length of the CDR3 is 21 residues. Germline CDR1 and CDR2: MDHEN and SYDVKM. As DNA, the CDR3 is TGTGCCAGCAGTTTAGGGTACTTGGGCAGGGCCAAAAATCGAGATAACACTGAAGCTTTCTTT. It encodes CASSLGYLGRAKNRDNTEAFF.

The CDR3 here is CSVEDRARGKNTGELFF. The CDR3 DNA reads TGCAGCGTTGAAGATCGAGCCCGGGGAAAGAACACCGGGGAGCTGTTTTTT. The chain recombines TRBV29-1 with TRBJ2-2; D is possibly TRBD2 (5 bases). The CDR3 runs to 17 residues. Germline V CDR1 and CDR2: SQVTM, ANQGSEA. Trimming left V 0 bases short and J 1 base short, with 15 bases between.

CDR3 nucleotides: TGTGCCAGCAGCTACACGAGCTCCTACAATGAGCAGTTCTTC. It translates to CASSYTSSYNEQFF. The rearrangement joins TRBV9 to TRBJ2-1; D is uncertain. The CDR3 totals 14 residues. Trimming stripped 4 bases from V and 0 bases from J, with 8 bases between. From germline, CDR1 is SGDLS and CDR2 YYNGEE.

The gene calls are TRBV5-1 and TRBJ2-5; D gene uncertain. This CDR3 is built from 14 residues. CDR1 and CDR2 from the germline V gene are SGHRS and YFSETQ. The V end lost 4 bases, the J end lost 5 bases, and 15 bases lay between the germline ends. The CDR3 loop is CASSPLGGVETQYF. CDR3 sequence (DNA): TGCGCCAGCAGCCCGCTCGGCGGAGTGGAGACCCAGTACTTC.

This chain joins TRBV10-3 and TRBJ1-2; a possible D gene is TRBD1 (6 bases). Per germline, CDR1 ENHRY and CDR2 SYGVKD. The CDR3 totals 15 residues. Trimming removed 0 bases at V and 2 bases at J, with 10 bases between. DNA for the CDR3: TGTGCCATCAGTGAGTCCAGAGGGGGGAACTATGGCTACACCTTC. This sequence encodes CAISESRGGNYGYTF.